This TCR beta chain is from a study of cytomegalovirus exposure and HLA in healthy donors. Study details: Around 190 million T cells yielded some 100 million unique TCR beta sequences, as an earlier analysis found. Study-wide results and limits: At a 0.05 false discovery rate, a later analysis found approximately 17,000 TCR beta sequences to be associated with HLA alleles. Among TCR beta chains, those listed as cytomegalovirus-associated numbered about 150.

In the case of this clone: No antigen is known for it.

The CDR3 is 13 amino acids. V was shortened by 6 bases and J by 2 bases, with 10 bases between the two germline ends. In germline, CDR1 is SNHLY, CDR2 FYNNEI. The PCR ran on 60 Vbeta and 13 Jbeta primers. Data came from immunoSEQ multiplex PCR; TCRdb stores just in-frame clones and leaves some out. Among approximately 170,000 clones listed, around 78% were seen once. What was sequenced was PBMCs. This receptor was identified in a woman aged 40 to 50 in good health and CMV-seronegative. The rearrangement uses TRBV2 and TRBJ1-2, with a possible D match to TRBD1 (6 bases). The CDR3 region is CASRDSLNYGYTF. Here the CDR3 DNA reads TGTGCCAGCAGGGACAGCCTAAACTATGGCTACACCTTC.